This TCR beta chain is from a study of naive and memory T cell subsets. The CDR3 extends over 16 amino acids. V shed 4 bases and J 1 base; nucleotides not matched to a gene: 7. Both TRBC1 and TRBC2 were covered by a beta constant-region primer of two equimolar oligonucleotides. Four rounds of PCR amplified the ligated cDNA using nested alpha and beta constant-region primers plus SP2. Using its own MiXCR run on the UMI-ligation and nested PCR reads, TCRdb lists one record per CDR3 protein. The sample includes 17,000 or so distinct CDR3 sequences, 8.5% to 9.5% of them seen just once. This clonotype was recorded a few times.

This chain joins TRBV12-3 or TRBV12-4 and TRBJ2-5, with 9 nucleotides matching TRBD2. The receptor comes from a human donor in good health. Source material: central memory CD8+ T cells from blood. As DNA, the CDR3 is TGTGCCAGCAGTTCACCAGCGGGAGGTACCCAAGAGACCCAGTACTTC. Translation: CASSSPAGGTQETQYF.